This T cell receptor beta chain was obtained from a study of human T cells and chemical hapten exposure. Study-wide background: Patients received weekly diphenylcyclopropenone doses to the scalp throughout the approximately 23-week study. Readings were taken at 6 days from patch tests that had applied 0.01% DPC to the upper back. Findings of the study overall: Significantly more large CDR3 similarity clusters arose among expanded TCRs than among controls.

Indicated time point: pre-sensitization, week 0. Documented treatment: therapeutic diphenylcyclopropenone sensitization with weekly scalp DPC. Unfractionated whole blood yielded total RNA. Germline CDR1 is MNHNY and CDR2 is SVGAGI (reference sequence). Trimming removed 5 bases at V and 0 bases at J, with 7 bases between. This CDR3 contains 13 residues. This clonotype was counted between two and nine times. What it recognizes is unknown. TCRdb reprocessed the RACE reads via MiXCR and lists one record per CDR3 protein. The table shows 300,000 to 450,000 distinct CDR3 sequences, with roughly 5.3% occurring only once.

The chain carries TRBV6-6 and TRBJ1-2, with a tentative D call TRBD1 (5 bases). Source: whole blood, taken in connection with sensitization to the hapten diphenylcyclopropenone (DPC). This TCR was sampled from a woman in her 50s with alopecia areata. Some clones in this sample may be carry-over from other donors' samples. The CDR3 loop reads CASSEDTNYGYTF. CDR3 bases: TGTGCCAGCAGTGAGGACACTAACTATGGCTACACCTTC.